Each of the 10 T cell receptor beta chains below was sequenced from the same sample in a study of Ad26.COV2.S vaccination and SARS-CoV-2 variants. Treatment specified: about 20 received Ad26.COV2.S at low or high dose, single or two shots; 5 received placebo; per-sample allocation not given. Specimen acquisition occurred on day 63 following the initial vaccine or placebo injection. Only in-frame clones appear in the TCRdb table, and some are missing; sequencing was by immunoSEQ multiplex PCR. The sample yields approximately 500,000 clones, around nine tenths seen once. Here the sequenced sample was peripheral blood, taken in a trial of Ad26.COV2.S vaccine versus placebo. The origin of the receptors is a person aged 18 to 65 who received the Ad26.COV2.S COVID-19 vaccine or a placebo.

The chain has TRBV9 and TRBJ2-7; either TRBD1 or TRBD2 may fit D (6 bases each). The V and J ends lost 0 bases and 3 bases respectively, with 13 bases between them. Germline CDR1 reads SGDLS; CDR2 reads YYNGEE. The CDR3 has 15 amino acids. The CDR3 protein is CASSVAGAGNYEQYF. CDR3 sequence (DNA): TGTGCCAGCAGCGTAGCGGGGGCAGGTAACTACGAGCAGTACTTC.

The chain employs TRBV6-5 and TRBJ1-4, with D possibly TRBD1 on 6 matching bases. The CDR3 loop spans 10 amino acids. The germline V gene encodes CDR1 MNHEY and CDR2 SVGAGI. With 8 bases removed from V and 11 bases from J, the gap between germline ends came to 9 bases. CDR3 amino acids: CASGDTKLFF. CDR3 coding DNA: TGTGCCAGCGGGGACACGAAACTGTTTTTT.

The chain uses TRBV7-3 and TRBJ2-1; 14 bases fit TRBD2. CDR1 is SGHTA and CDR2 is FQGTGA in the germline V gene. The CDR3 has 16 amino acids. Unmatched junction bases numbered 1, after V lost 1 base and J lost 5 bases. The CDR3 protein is CASSLRGLAGDNEQFF. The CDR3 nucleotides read TGTGCCAGCAGCTTAAGGGGACTAGCGGGAGACAATGAGCAGTTCTTC.

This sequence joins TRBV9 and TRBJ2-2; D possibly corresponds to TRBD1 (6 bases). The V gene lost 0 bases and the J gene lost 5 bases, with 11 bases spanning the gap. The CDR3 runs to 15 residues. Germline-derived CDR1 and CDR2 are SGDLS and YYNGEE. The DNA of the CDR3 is TGTGCCAGCAGCGTAGGGATAACAGGGACCGGGGAGCTGTTTTTT. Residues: CASSVGITGTGELFF.

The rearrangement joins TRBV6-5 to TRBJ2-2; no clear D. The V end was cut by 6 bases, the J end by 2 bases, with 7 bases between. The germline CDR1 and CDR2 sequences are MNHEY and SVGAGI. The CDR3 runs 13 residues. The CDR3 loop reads CASRDRNTGELFF. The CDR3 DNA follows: TGTGCCAGCAGAGATCGTAACACCGGGGAGCTGTTTTTT.

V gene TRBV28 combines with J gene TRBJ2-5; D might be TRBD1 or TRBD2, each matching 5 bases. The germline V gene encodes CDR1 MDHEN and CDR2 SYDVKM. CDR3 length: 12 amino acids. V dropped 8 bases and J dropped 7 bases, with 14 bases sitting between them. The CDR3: CASRGAGGTQYF. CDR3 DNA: TGTGCCAGCCGAGGGGCAGGTGGGACCCAGTACTTC.

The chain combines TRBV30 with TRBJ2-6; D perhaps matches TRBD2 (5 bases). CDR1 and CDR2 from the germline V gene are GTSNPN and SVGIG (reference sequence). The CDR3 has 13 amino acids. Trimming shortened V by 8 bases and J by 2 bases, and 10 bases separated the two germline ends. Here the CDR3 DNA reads TGTGCCGTGGACTCGACTGGGGCCAACGTCCTGACTTTC. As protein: CAVDSTGANVLTF.

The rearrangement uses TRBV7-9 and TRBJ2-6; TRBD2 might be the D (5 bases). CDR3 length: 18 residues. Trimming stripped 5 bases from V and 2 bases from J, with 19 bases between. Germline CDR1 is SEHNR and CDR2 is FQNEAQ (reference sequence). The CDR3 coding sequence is TGTGCCAGCAGCCCTCTGGGGAATCCTAGCCCTGGGGCCAACGTCCTGACTTTC. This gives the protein CASSPLGNPSPGANVLTF.

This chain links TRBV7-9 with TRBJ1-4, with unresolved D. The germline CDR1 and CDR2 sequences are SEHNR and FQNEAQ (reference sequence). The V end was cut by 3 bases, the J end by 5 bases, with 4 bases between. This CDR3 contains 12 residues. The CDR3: CASSLKNEKLFF. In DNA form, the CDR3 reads TGTGCCAGCAGCTTGAAAAATGAAAAACTGTTTTTT.

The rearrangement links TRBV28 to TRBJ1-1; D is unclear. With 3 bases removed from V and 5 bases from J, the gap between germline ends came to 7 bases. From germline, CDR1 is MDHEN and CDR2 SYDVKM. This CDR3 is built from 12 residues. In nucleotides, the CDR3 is TGTGCCAGCAGTTTGCAGATAACTGAAGCTTTCTTT. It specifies CASSLQITEAFF. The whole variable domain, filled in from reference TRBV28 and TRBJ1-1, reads DVKVTQSSRYLVKRTGEKVFLECVQDMDHENMFWYRQDPGLGLRLIYFSYDVKMKEKGDIPEGYSVSREKKERFSLILESASTNQTSMYLCASSLQITEAFFGQGTRLTVV.